Listed below are T cell receptor beta chains from one sample, sequenced in a study of blood T cell repertoires in COVID-19. Clones were read by immunoSEQ multiplex PCR, and TCRdb kept only the in-frame ones, dropping some. The sample shows a few hundred thousand clones, 65% to 85% of them seen only once. The sequencing sample was made of PBMCs or T cells enriched from blood (not recorded which). The receptors derive from a woman aged 40 to 49 with acute COVID-19. The CDR3 runs from the conserved cysteine through the conserved F or W. A D gene is named only where the DNA matches it firmly. The size of a clone is reported for some rows only, either as once, few or many, or as a class for expanded clones.

D | J | length | size | V | CDR3 | DNA
TRBD2 | TRBJ2-1 | 18 | . | TRBV7-2 | CASNTGGLAGFSYNEQFF | TGTGCCAGCAACACCGGGGGACTAGCGGGCTTCTCCTACAATGAGCAGTTCTTC
. | TRBJ2-1 | 17 | . | TRBV5-1 | CASSVGIPSVVYNEQFF | TGCGCCAGCAGCGTTGGAATCCCTAGCGTGGTCTACAATGAGCAGTTCTTC
. | TRBJ2-7 | 12 | . | TRBV18 | CASSLDRYEQYF | TGTGCCAGCTCCCTGGACAGATACGAGCAGTACTTC
TRBD1 | TRBJ1-1 | 15 | once | TRBV2 | CASSSTGVVVTEAFF | TGTGCCAGCAGTTCGACAGGGGTGGTGGTGACTGAAGCTTTCTTT
TRBD1 | TRBJ2-2 | 15 | . | TRBV7-7 | CASSLGTANTGELFF | TGTGCTAGCAGCTTAGGGACAGCTAACACCGGGGAGCTGTTTTTT
TRBD1 | TRBJ2-2 | 16 | . | TRBV7-3 | CASSPKQGAFTGELFF | TGTGCCAGCAGCCCAAAACAGGGGGCTTTCACCGGGGAGCTGTTTTTT
TRBD1 | TRBJ2-7 | 15 | few | TRBV20-1 | CSASDTGTGLYEQYF | TGCAGTGCTAGTGACACCGGGACAGGACTCTACGAGCAGTACTTC
. | TRBJ1-1 | 15 | . | TRBV5-1 | CASSDRGPWNTEAFF | TGCGCCAGCAGCGATAGGGGTCCTTGGAACACTGAAGCTTTCTTT
. | TRBJ2-5 | 15 | . | TRBV5-1 | CASSLIRTGQETQYF | TGCGCCAGCAGCTTGATCCGTACAGGCCAAGAGACCCAGTACTTC
. | TRBJ1-5 | 14 | . | TRBV9 | CASSVEPYNQPQHF | TGTGCCAGCAGCGTAGAGCCTTACAATCAGCCCCAGCATTTT
TRBD1 | TRBJ1-4 | 16 | . | TRBV5-1 | CASSLRDRGSNEKLFF | TGCGCCAGCAGCTTGCGTGACAGGGGTTCTAATGAAAAACTGTTTTTT
. | TRBJ2-5 | 13 | . | TRBV6-2/TRBV6-3 | CASSFGGQETQYF | TGTGCCAGCAGTTTTGGCGGCCAAGAGACCCAGTACTTC
. | TRBJ2-3 | 10 | . | TRBV29-1 | CSVGQGLQYF | TGCAGCGTTGGCCAGGGGCTTCAGTATTTT
. | TRBJ1-2 | 12 | . | TRBV12-3/TRBV12-4 | CASSPGIYGYTF | TGTGCCAGCAGCCCAGGGATCTATGGCTACACCTTC
TRBD1 | TRBJ1-6 | 14 | . | TRBV7-3 | CASSLNRGNSPLHF | TGTGCCAGCAGCTTGAACAGGGGGAATTCACCCCTCCACTTT
. | TRBJ1-5 | 13 | once | TRBV3-1/TRBV3-2 | CASSQEGRGNQHF | TGTGCCAGCAGCCAAGAAGGGAGAGGGAACCAGCATTTT
. | TRBJ2-5 | 12 | . | TRBV14 | CASSQTWETQYF | TGTGCCAGCAGCCAGACTTGGGAGACCCAGTACTTC
. | TRBJ2-1 | 15 | . | TRBV15 | CATSRDLAPDNEQFF | TGTGCCACCAGCAGAGATCTAGCCCCCGACAATGAGCAGTTCTTC
. | TRBJ2-2 | 12 | . | TRBV19 | CASSYNTGELFF | TGTGCCAGTAGTTATAACACCGGGGAGCTGTTTTTT
. | TRBJ1-1 | 15 | few | TRBV19 | CASSIASGMNTEAFF | TGTGCCAGTAGTATAGCTTCGGGGATGAACACTGAAGCTTTCTTT
. | TRBJ1-5 | 14 | . | TRBV28 | CASTLGGGNQPQHF | TGTGCCAGCACCCTAGGGGGTGGGAATCAGCCCCAGCATTTT
TRBD1 | TRBJ1-1 | 15 | few | TRBV6-5 | CASNPDRGPRAEAFF | TGTGCCAGCAACCCGGACAGGGGGCCCAGGGCTGAAGCTTTCTTT
. | TRBJ2-7 | 13 | . | TRBV30 | CAWSVAVLYEQYF | TGTGCCTGGAGTGTAGCGGTCCTCTACGAGCAGTACTTC
. | TRBJ2-2 | 14 | few | TRBV5-1 | CASRTGVDTGELFF | TGCGCCAGCAGAACGGGAGTTGACACCGGGGAGCTGTTTTTT
. | TRBJ1-1 | 15 | . | TRBV5-1 | CASSLGPEALTEAFF | TGCGCCAGCAGCTTGGGGCCCGAGGCCCTCACTGAAGCTTTCTTT
. | TRBJ1-1 | 14 | . | TRBV5-6 | CASSLRTPNTEAFF | TGTGCCAGCAGCTTGAGAACACCGAACACTGAAGCTTTCTTT
TRBD2 | TRBJ2-2 | 13 | . | TRBV5-1 | CASSRRGSGELFF | TGCGCCAGCAGCCGGCGGGGGTCCGGGGAGCTGTTTTTT
. | TRBJ2-7 | 13 | . | TRBV12-3/TRBV12-4 | CASSPQGYYEQYF | TGTGCCAGCAGTCCCCAGGGCTACTACGAGCAGTACTTC
TRBD1 | TRBJ1-2 | 15 | . | TRBV6-2/TRBV6-3 | CASSTPGTGNYGYTF | TGTGCCAGCAGTACTCCCGGGACAGGGAACTATGGCTACACCTTC
. | TRBJ1-1 | 11 | . | TRBV28 | CASSLRSEAFF | TGTGCCAGCAGCCTTCGGAGCGAAGCTTTCTTT
TRBD1 | TRBJ2-3 | 14 | once | TRBV5-1 | CATAGGDGTDTQYF | TGCGCCACCGCAGGGGGCGATGGGACAGATACGCAGTATTTT
. | TRBJ1-1 | 12 | . | TRBV9 | CASSVVQGEAFF | TGTGCCAGCAGCGTGGTACAGGGAGAAGCTTTCTTT
TRBD1 | TRBJ2-7 | 17 | once | TRBV28 | CASSPPKWGTGGYEQYF | TGTGCCAGCAGTCCCCCCAAATGGGGGACAGGGGGCTACGAGCAGTACTTC
. | TRBJ1-5 | 15 | . | TRBV30 | CAWSVGDTLNQPQHF | TGTGCCTGGAGTGTGGGAGATACGTTGAATCAGCCCCAGCATTTT
. | TRBJ2-1 | 16 | . | TRBV6-6 | CASSSPASGGGEEQFF | TGTGCCAGCAGTTCCCCAGCTAGCGGCGGGGGCGAAGAGCAGTTCTTC
TRBD1 | TRBJ1-1 | 14 | many | TRBV11-2 | CASSLAGQGRGAFF | TGTGCCAGCAGCTTAGCGGGACAGGGGCGCGGAGCTTTCTTT
. | TRBJ2-5 | 14 | . | TRBV10-2 | CASSESGVEETQYF | TGCGCCAGCAGTGAGTCCGGAGTTGAGGAGACCCAGTACTTC
. | TRBJ1-2 | 15 | . | TRBV28 | CASSLVRTESYGYTF | TGTGCCAGCAGTTTAGTCCGAACAGAAAGCTATGGCTACACCTTC
. | TRBJ1-1 | 13 | . | TRBV11-3 | CASSFSRGTEAFF | TGTGCCAGCAGCTTCAGCAGGGGCACTGAAGCTTTCTTT
TRBD2 | TRBJ2-1 | 17 | once | TRBV7-2 | CASSPRLLAGLYNEQFF | TGTGCCAGCAGTCCAAGGCTTCTAGCGGGGCTATACAATGAGCAGTTCTTC
. | TRBJ1-1 | 13 | . | TRBV7-8 | CASSLRGGLEAFF | TGTGCCAGCAGCTTACGGGGGGGGCTTGAAGCTTTCTTT
. | TRBJ2-2 | 17 | . | TRBV18 | CASSPRYDNSNTGELFF | TGTGCCAGCTCACCCAGGTATGACAACTCGAACACCGGGGAGCTGTTTTTT
. | TRBJ1-4 | 13 | . | TRBV10-3 | CAIRFQEGEKLFF | TGTGCCATCAGGTTCCAGGAAGGAGAAAAACTGTTTTTT
TRBD2 | TRBJ2-3 | 19 | . | TRBV6-2/TRBV6-3 | CASSYSGTSGGFGTDTQYF | TGTGCCAGCAGTTACTCCGGGACTAGCGGGGGATTCGGCACAGATACGCAGTATTTT
. | TRBJ1-5 | 10 | . | TRBV20-1 | CSAATGAQHF | TGCAGTGCTGCGACCGGGGCCCAGCATTTT
. | TRBJ1-4 | 16 | few | TRBV21-1 | CASSKDWGGSNEKLFF | TGTGCCAGCAGCAAAGATTGGGGAGGGAGTAATGAAAAACTGTTTTTT
. | TRBJ1-5 | 12 | . | TRBV6-5 | CATSYSNQPQHF | TGTGCCACCTCCTATAGCAATCAGCCCCAGCATTTT
TRBD2 | TRBJ2-3 | 18 | few | TRBV28 | CASRGTSVAGGLSDTQYF | TGTGCCAGCAGGGGCACAAGCGTCGCGGGAGGGCTTTCAGATACGCAGTATTTT
. | TRBJ2-2 | 17 | . | TRBV4-3 | CASSQDRGSTNTGELFF | TGCGCCAGCAGCCAAGATCGAGGTTCCACGAACACCGGGGAGCTGTTTTTT
TRBD1 | TRBJ1-6 | 15 | . | TRBV6-6 | CASRLGQLDNSPLHF | TGTGCCAGCAGACTGGGACAGCTTGACAATTCACCCCTCCACTTT
. | TRBJ2-7 | 14 | . | TRBV9 | CASSVSGNSYEQYF | TGTGCCAGCAGCGTCTCAGGGAATTCCTACGAGCAGTACTTC
. | TRBJ1-1 | 18 | . | TRBV23-1 | CASSHPEGGGPLNTEAFF | TGCGCCAGCAGTCACCCGGAGGGAGGGGGGCCCCTGAACACTGAAGCTTTCTTT
. | TRBJ1-3 | 11 | many | TRBV6-5 | CASTNGNTIYF | TGTGCCAGCACTAATGGAAACACCATATATTTT
. | TRBJ2-5 | 16 | . | TRBV9 | CASSVGVQGGQETQYF | TGTGCCAGCAGCGTAGGGGTACAGGGCGGCCAAGAGACCCAGTACTTC
TRBD1 | TRBJ1-5 | 17 | . | TRBV28 | CASAISSGQYSNQPQHF | TGTGCCAGCGCGATCTCCTCGGGACAGTATAGCAATCAGCCCCAGCATTTT
TRBD2 | TRBJ2-1 | 16 | . | TRBV5-1 | CASSPLAGSSYNEQFF | TGCGCCAGCAGCCCCCTAGCGGGAAGTTCCTACAATGAGCAGTTCTTC